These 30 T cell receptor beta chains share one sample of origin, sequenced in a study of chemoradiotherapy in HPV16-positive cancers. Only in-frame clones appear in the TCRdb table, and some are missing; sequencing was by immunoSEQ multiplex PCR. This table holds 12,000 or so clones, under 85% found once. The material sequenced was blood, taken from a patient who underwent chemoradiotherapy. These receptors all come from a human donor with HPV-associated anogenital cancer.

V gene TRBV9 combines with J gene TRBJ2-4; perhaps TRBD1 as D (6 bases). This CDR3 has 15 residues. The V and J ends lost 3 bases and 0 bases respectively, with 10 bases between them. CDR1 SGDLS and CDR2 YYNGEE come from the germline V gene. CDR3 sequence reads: CASSAGQLAKNIQYF. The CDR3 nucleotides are TGTGCCAGCAGCGCCGGACAGTTAGCCAAAAACATTCAGTACTTC.

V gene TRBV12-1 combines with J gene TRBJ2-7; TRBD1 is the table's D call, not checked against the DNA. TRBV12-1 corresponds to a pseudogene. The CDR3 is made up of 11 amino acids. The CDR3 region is CASSCSDRPPF. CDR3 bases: TGTGCCAGCAGCTGCTCCGACAGGCCACCCTTC.

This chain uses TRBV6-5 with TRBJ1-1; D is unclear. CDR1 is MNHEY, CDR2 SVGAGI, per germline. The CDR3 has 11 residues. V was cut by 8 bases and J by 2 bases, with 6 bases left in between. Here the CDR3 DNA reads TGTGCCAGCCGGCAAAACACTGAAGCTTTCTTT. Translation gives CASRQNTEAFF.

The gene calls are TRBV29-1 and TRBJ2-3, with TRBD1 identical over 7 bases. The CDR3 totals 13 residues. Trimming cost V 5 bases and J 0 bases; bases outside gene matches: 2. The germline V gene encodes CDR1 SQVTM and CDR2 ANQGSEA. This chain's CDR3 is CSVRQGSTDTQYF. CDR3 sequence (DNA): TGCAGCGTTAGACAGGGCAGCACAGATACGCAGTATTTT.

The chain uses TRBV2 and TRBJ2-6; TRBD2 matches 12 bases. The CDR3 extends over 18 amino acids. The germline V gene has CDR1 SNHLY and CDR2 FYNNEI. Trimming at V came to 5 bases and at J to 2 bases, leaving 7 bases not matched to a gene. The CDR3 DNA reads TGTGCCAGCAGTCCCCAACTAGCGGGGGGCCCTGGGGCCAACGTCCTGACTTTC. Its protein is CASSPQLAGGPGANVLTF.

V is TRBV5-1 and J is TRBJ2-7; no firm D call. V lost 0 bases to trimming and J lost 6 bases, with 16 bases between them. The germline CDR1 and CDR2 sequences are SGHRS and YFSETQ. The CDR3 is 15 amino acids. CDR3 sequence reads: CASSLEPTTVVEQYF. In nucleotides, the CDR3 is TGCGCCAGCAGCTTGGAACCCACTACAGTAGTCGAGCAGTACTTC.

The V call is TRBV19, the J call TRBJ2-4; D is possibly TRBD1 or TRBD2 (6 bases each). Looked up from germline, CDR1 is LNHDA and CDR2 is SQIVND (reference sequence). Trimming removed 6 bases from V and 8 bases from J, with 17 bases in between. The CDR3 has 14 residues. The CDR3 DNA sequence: TGTGCCAGTAGAAGCAGGGGAGGAGGGGACATTCAGTACTTC. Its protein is CASRSRGGGDIQYF.

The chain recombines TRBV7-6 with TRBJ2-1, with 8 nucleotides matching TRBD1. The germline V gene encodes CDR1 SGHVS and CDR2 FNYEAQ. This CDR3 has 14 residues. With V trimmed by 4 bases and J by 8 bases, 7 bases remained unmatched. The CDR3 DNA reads TGTGCCAGCAGCTCATCGACAGGGGACGATGAGCAGTTCTTC. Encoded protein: CASSSSTGDDEQFF.

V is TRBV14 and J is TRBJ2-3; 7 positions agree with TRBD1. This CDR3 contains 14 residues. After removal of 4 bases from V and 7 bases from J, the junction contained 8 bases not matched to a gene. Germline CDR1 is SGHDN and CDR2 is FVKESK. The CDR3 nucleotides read TGTGCCAGCAGCCCACAGGGGCGTTCCAATACGCAGTATTTT. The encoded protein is CASSPQGRSNTQYF.

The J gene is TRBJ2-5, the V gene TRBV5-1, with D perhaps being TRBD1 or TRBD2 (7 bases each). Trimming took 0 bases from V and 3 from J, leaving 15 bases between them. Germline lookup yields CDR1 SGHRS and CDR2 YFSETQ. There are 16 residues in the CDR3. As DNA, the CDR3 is TGCGCCAGCAGCTTGGTCCCGGCAGGGGGGGAAGAGACCCAGTACTTC. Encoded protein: CASSLVPAGGEETQYF.

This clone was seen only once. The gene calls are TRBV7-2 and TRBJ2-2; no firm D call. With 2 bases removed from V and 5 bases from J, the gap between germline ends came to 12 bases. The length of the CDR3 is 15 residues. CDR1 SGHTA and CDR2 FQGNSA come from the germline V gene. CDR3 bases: TGTGCCAGCAGCTTAAGGGCTACCAGGACCGGGGAGCTGTTTTTT. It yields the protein CASSLRATRTGELFF.

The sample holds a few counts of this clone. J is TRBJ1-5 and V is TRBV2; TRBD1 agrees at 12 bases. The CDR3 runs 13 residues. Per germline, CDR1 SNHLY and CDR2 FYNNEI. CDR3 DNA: TGTGCGGGGACAGGGGGCTTTGATCAGCCCCAGCATTTT. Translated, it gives CAGTGGFDQPQHF.

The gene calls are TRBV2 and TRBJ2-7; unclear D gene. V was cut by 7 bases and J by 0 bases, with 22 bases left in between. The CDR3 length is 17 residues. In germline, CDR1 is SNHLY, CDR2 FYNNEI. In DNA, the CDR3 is TGTGCCAGCACCCCGGGCGAAATCCTACCGAGCTCCTACGAGCAGTACGTC. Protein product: CASTPGEILPSSYEQYV.

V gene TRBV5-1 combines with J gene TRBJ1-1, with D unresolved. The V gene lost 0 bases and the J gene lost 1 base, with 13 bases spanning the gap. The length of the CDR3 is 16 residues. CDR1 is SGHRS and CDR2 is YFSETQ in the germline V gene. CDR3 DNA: TGCGCCAGCAGCTTGGTCGGGGTCGTGGGGAACACTGAAGCTTTCTTT. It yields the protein CASSLVGVVGNTEAFF. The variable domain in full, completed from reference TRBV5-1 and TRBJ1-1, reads KAGVTQTPRYLIKTRGQQVTLSCSPISGHRSVSWYQQTPGQGLQFLFEYFSETQRNKGNFPGRFSGRQFSNSRSEMNVSTLELGDSALYLCASSLVGVVGNTEAFFGQGTRLTVV.

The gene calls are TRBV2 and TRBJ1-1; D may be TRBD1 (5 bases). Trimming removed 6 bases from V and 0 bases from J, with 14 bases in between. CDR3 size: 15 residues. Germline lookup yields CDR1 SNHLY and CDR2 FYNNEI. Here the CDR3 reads CASRKNRFMNTEAFF. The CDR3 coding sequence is TGTGCCAGCAGAAAGAACAGGTTCATGAACACTGAAGCTTTCTTT. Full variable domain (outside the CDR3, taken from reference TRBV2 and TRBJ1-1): EPEVTQTPSHQVTQMGQEVILRCVPISNHLYFYWYRQILGQKVEFLVSFYNNEISEKSEIFDDQFSVERPDGSNFTLKIRSTKLEDSAMYFCASRKNRFMNTEAFFGQGTRLTVV.

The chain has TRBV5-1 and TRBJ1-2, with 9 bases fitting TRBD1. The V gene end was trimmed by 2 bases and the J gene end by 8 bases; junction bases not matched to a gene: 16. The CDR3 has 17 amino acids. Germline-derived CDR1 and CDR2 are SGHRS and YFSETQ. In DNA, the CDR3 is TGCGCCAGCAGCTTCCTACCCGGACAGGGGAAAAGTCAAGGCTACACCTTC. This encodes CASSFLPGQGKSQGYTF.

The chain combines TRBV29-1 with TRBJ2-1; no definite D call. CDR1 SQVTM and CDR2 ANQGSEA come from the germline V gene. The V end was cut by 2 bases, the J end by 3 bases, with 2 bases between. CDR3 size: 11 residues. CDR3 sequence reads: CSVELYNEQFF. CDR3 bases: TGCAGCGTTGAACTCTACAATGAGCAGTTCTTC.

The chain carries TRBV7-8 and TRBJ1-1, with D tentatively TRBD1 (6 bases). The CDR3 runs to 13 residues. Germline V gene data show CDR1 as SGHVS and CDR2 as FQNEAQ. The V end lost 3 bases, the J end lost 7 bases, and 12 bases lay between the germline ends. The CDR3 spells CASSLSGQIEAFF. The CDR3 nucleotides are TGTGCCAGCAGCTTGAGTGGACAGATTGAAGCTTTCTTT.

Here the CDR3 DNA reads TGTGCCAGCAGCCAAGATCGTTCAGGGCCTTACGAGCAGTACTTC. As protein: CASSQDRSGPYEQYF. This rearrangement joins TRBV7-8 to TRBJ2-7; maybe TRBD1 (5 bases). V was cut by 5 bases and J by 4 bases, with 18 bases left in between. The CDR3 has 15 amino acids. Germline values: CDR1 SGHVS, CDR2 FQNEAQ.

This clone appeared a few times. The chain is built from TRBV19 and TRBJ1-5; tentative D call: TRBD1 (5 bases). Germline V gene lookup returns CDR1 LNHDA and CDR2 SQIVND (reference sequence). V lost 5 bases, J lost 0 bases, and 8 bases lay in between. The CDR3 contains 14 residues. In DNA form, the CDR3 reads TGTGCCAGTAGTGGGGCCTATAGCAATCAGCCCCAGCATTTT. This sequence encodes CASSGAYSNQPQHF.

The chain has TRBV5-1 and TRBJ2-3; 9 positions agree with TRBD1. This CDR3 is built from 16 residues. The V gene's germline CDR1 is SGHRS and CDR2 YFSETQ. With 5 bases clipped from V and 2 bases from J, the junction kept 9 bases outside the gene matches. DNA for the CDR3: TGCGCCAGCAGGGGACAGGGCCTCACCTCCACAGATACGCAGTATTTT. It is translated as CASRGQGLTSTDTQYF.

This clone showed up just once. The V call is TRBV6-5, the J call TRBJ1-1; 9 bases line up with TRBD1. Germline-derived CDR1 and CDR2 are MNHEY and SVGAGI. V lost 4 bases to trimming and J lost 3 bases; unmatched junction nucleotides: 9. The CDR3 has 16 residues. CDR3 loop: CASSSGTGLTDTEAFF. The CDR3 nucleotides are TGTGCCAGCAGTTCCGGGACAGGGCTAACGGACACTGAAGCTTTCTTT.

The CDR3 nucleotides are TGTGCCAGCAGCTACAATGAGCAGTTCTTC. Amino acids: CASSYNEQFF. This chain uses TRBV28 with TRBJ2-1; D gene ambiguous. CDR3 size: 10 residues. The V gene's germline CDR1 is MDHEN and CDR2 SYDVKM. Trimming took off 6 bases at V and 3 bases at J, with 0 bases between the two ends.

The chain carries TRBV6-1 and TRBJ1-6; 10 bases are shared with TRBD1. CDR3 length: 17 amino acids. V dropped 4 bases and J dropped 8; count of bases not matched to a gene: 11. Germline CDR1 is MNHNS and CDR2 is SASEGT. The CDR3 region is CASSVRQGAYDDSPLHF. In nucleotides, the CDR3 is TGTGCCAGCAGTGTCCGACAGGGGGCGTATGATGATTCACCCCTCCACTTT.

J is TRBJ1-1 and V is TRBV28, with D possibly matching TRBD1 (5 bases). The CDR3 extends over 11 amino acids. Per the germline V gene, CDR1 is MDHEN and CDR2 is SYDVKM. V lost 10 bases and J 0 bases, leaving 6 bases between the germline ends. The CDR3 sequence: CATRVNTEAFF. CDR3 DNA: TGTGCCACCAGGGTGAACACTGAAGCTTTCTTT.

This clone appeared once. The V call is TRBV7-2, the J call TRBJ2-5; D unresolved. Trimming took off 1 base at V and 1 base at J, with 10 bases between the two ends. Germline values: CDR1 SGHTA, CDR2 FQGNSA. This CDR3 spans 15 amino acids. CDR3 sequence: CASSLGGNSQETQYF. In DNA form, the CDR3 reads TGTGCCAGCAGCTTAGGAGGCAACAGCCAAGAGACCCAGTACTTC. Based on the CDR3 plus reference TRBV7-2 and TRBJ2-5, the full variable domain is GAGVSQSPSNKVTEKGKDVELRCDPISGHTALYWYRQSLGQGLEFLIYFQGNSAPDKSGLPSDRFSAERTGGSVSTLTIQRTQQEDSAVYLCASSLGGNSQETQYFGPGTRLLVL.

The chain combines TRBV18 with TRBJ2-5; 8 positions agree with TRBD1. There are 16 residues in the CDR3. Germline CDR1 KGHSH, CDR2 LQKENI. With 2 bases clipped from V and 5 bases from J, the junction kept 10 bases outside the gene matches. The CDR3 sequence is CASSPGRQGAGETQYF. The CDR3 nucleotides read TGTGCCAGCTCACCAGGTCGGCAGGGGGCCGGCGAGACCCAGTACTTC.

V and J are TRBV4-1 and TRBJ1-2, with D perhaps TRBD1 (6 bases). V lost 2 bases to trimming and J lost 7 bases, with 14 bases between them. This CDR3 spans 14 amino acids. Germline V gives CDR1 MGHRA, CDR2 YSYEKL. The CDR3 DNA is TGCGCCAGCAGCCAATCAGACAGGTCCTTTGGCTACACCTTC. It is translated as CASSQSDRSFGYTF.

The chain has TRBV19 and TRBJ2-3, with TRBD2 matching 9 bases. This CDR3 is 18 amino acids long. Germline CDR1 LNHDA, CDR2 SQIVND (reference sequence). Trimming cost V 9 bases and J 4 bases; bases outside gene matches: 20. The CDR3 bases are TGTGCCAGGAAACCAGGGCTAGCGGGGAGTAATAGCGCAGATACGCAGTATTTT. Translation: CARKPGLAGSNSADTQYF.

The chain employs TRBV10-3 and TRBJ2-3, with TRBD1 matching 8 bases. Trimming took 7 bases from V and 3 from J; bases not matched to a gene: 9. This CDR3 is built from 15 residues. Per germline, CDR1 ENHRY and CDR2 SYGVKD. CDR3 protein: CAITPRQGRTDTQYF. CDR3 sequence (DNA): TGTGCCATCACCCCCCGACAGGGGAGGACAGATACGCAGTATTTT.